Listed here is a single TCR beta chain. The entry originates in a study of Ad26.COV2.S vaccination and SARS-CoV-2 variants. Study context: Intramuscular Ad26.COV2.S at 5x10^10 or 1x10^11 viral particles.

The protocol was immunoSEQ multiplex PCR, while the TCRdb copy is restricted to in-frame clones and leaves out a portion. This sample carries some 410,000 clones, approximately 90% of them seen once, and the ten largest clones take about 1.7%. The sample's treatment: around 19 received Ad26.COV2.S at low or high dose, single or two shots; about 5 received placebo; per-sample allocation not given. Day 63 after the first injection of vaccine or placebo was the sampling time. Recruitment in Boston yielded a donor of adult age, 18-55 years. Germline V gene sequence: CDR1 SGDLS, CDR2 YYNGEE. V gave up 3 bases and J gave up 7 bases, with 17 bases separating them. The CDR3 has 15 amino acids.

The sequencing used peripheral blood, collected in a trial of Ad26.COV2.S vaccine versus placebo. This sequence joins TRBV9 and TRBJ2-1; D not resolved. This sequence was found in a person between 18 and 65 years old who received the Ad26.COV2.S COVID-19 vaccine or a placebo. The CDR3 DNA sequence: TGTGCCAGCAGCGCCGGACCCCTTGGGGATAATGAGCAGTTCTTC. Its translation is CASSAGPLGDNEQFF.